Sequencing of this T cell receptor beta chain was carried out in a study of blood T cell repertoires in COVID-19. On the study more broadly: The cDNA or gDNA used as material had been derived from T cells, B-cell-depleted T cells, or PBMCs.

Authors' data handling: Amplification with reference gene primers provided the estimates of nucleated cell counts. Sequencing used immunoSEQ multiplex PCR; TCRdb keeps in-frame clones, though not all of them. V and J calls and clone size are those listed in that table; D and trimming were worked out from the DNA. This table holds 300,000 or so clones, approximately 86% found once. The CDR3 has 17 amino acids. CDR1 is MDHEN and CDR2 is SYDVKM in the germline V gene. With V trimmed by 3 bases and J by 6 bases, 13 bases remained unmatched. The specimen sequenced was PBMCs or T cells enriched from blood (not recorded which). The TCR originated in a woman aged 40 to 50 with acute COVID-19. The chain is built from TRBV28 and TRBJ2-2, with TRBD1 identical over 7 bases. CDR3 bases: TGTGCCAGCAGTTTCTTTAGACAGGGTAGTGGTTCCGGGGAGCTGTTTTTT. It codes for CASSFFRQGSGSGELFF. The full variable domain, rest sourced from reference TRBV28 and TRBJ2-2, is DVKVTQSSRYLVKRTGEKVFLECVQDMDHENMFWYRQDPGLGLRLIYFSYDVKMKEKGDIPEGYSVSREKKERFSLILESASTNQTSMYLCASSFFRQGSGSGELFFGEGSRLTVL.